This T cell receptor (beta chain) was recorded in a study of blood T cell repertoires in COVID-19. Study-wide context: Specimens from acute and convalescent COVID-19 originated in the United States, Italy and Spain. The cDNA or gDNA used as material had been derived from T cells, B-cell-depleted T cells, or PBMCs.

Per the original data handling: Quantification of nucleated cells was approximated via reference gene primer amplification. Sequencing was performed with immunoSEQ multiplex PCR; in TCRdb, only in-frame clones are kept and a portion is missing. V, J and clone size reflect that table, while D and trimming were determined from the DNA. The profile shows some 240,000 clones, around 80% of them singletons. Per germline, CDR1 MNHEY and CDR2 SVGAGI. Trimming cost V 6 bases and J 4 bases, with 13 bases left between them. The CDR3 runs to 14 residues. The sample consisted of peripheral blood. The sequence came from a woman aged 65 to 85 with acute or convalescent COVID-19. The V call is TRBV6-5, the J call TRBJ2-1, with a tentative D call TRBD2 (5 bases). This chain's CDR3 is CASSRSWEYNEQFF. The CDR3 nucleotides read TGTGCCAGCAGCCGGTCATGGGAGTACAATGAGCAGTTCTTC.